The 19 T cell receptor beta chains listed next were all sequenced from one sample in a study of CD8 T cells in ankylosing spondylitis. TCRdb reprocessed the 5' RACE reads with MiXCR, giving one entry per CDR3 protein. The table shows roughly 150,000 distinct CDR3 sequences, with around 8.9% occurring only once. Sample: blood, either unsorted or a sorted T cell fraction (not recorded which). These receptors all come from a female donor with ankylosing spondylitis or in good health (not recorded which).

V and J are TRBV4-1 and TRBJ2-7, with D possibly matching TRBD2 (5 bases). The CDR3 runs 15 residues. CDR1 is MGHRA and CDR2 is YSYEKL in the germline V gene. V dropped 1 base and J dropped 0 bases, with 10 bases sitting between them. CDR3 residues: CASSQGGRYSYEQYF. The CDR3 region has the DNA TGCGCCAGCAGCCAAGGAGGGCGATACTCCTACGAGCAGTACTTC.

The chain is built from TRBV9 and TRBJ1-2; 11 bases match TRBD1. Looked up from germline, CDR1 is SGDLS and CDR2 is YYNGEE. The CDR3 consists of 16 residues. The V and J ends lost 0 bases and 4 bases, in that order; junction bases with no gene match: 5. DNA of the CDR3: TGTGCCAGCAGCGTAGTGGACAGGGGGCTGGGCTATGGCTACACCTTC. It translates to CASSVVDRGLGYGYTF.

This clonotype occurred a few times. The chain links TRBV7-2 to TRBJ1-1, with a possible D match to TRBD1 (6 bases). V was clipped by 1 base and J by 0 bases, with 12 bases between them. Germline CDR1 reads SGHTA; CDR2 reads FQGNSA. The CDR3 runs 16 residues. The CDR3 region is CASSLDPGHMNTEAFF. The DNA for the CDR3 is TGTGCCAGCAGCTTAGACCCGGGACACATGAACACTGAAGCTTTCTTT.

This clonotype was seen a few times. V is TRBV27 and J is TRBJ2-5, with 7 bases identical to TRBD2. CDR1 MNHEY and CDR2 SMNVEV come from the germline V gene (reference sequence). V lost 2 bases and J lost 4; bases outside the gene matches: 7. The CDR3 loop spans 15 amino acids. The DNA of the CDR3 is TGTGCCAGCAGTTTAAATTGGGAGGGTGGAGAGACCCAGTACTTC. Protein product: CASSLNWEGGETQYF.

The chain recombines TRBV29-1 with TRBJ1-2, with D uncertain. The CDR3 is 9 amino acids. CDR1 and CDR2 from the germline V gene are SQVTM and ANQGSEA. V was clipped by 5 bases and J by 8 bases, with 6 bases between them. CDR3 residues: CSVFPGYTF. CDR3 DNA sequence: TGCAGCGTTTTTCCAGGCTACACCTTC.

This clonotype was seen a few times. This rearrangement joins TRBV6-1 to TRBJ1-1; D perhaps matches TRBD1 (5 bases). There are 16 residues in the CDR3. Trimming removed 0 bases from V and 4 bases from J, with 15 bases in between. Germline V gene data show CDR1 as MNHNS and CDR2 as SASEGT. CDR3 loop: CASSEARASGRTEAFF. CDR3 DNA sequence: TGTGCCAGCAGTGAAGCGCGAGCATCAGGGCGCACTGAAGCTTTCTTT.

This clonotype appeared many times. The V and J genes are TRBV5-1 and TRBJ2-2; 7 positions match TRBD2. This CDR3 region has 19 residues. CDR1 is SGHRS and CDR2 is YFSETQ in the germline V gene. With V trimmed by 2 bases and J by 0 bases, 13 bases remained unmatched. CDR3 DNA sequence: TGCGCCAGCAGCTTATTAGCTAGCGGATACCCAACGAACACCGGGGAGCTGTTTTTT. This translates into CASSLLASGYPTNTGELFF.

The chain joins TRBV27 to TRBJ2-7; D may be TRBD2 (5 bases). The germline gives CDR1 MNHEY, CDR2 SMNVEV (reference sequence). Trimming cost V 2 bases and J 5 bases, with 13 bases left between them. The CDR3 has 14 residues. CDR3 sequence (DNA): TGTGCCAGCAGTTTAGGAGCGGTGCCCGACGAGCAGTACTTC. Its translation is CASSLGAVPDEQYF.

This chain joins TRBV7-9 and TRBJ2-7, with D perhaps given as TRBD1 or TRBD2 (7 bases each). V lost 1 base and J lost 3, with 16 bases in between. Germline V CDR1 and CDR2: SEHNR, FQNEAQ (reference sequence). The CDR3 extends over 16 amino acids. The CDR3: CASSLGGGGQSYEQYF. CDR3 coding DNA: TGTGCCAGCAGCTTAGGGGGAGGGGGACAGAGCTACGAGCAGTACTTC.

This clonotype turned up a few times. The chain couples TRBV28 to TRBJ2-1, with D unclear. Germline CDR1 MDHEN, CDR2 SYDVKM. V shed 3 bases and J shed 9 bases, with 15 bases lying between them. CDR3 length: 14 residues. CDR3 nucleotides: TGTGCCAGCAGTTTCTCGTTTGTATGGGGTGAGCAGTTCTTC. Its protein is CASSFSFVWGEQFF.

This clonotype was seen a handful of times. The rearrangement uses TRBV9 and TRBJ2-2, with 8 positions matching TRBD2. Germline V gene sequence: CDR1 SGDLS, CDR2 YYNGEE. CDR3 size: 16 residues. The junction had 11 bases not matched to a gene; V was cut back by 0 bases and J by 10 bases. CDR3 nucleotide sequence: TGTGCCAGCAGCGTAGGGGGCGGGAGGCCCTCCCAGGAGCTGTTTTTT. It specifies CASSVGGGRPSQELFF.

This clonotype has ten or more counts. The rearrangement links TRBV12-3 or TRBV12-4 to TRBJ2-1; possibly TRBD2 for D (6 bases). The germline V and J ends were trimmed by 6 bases and 9 bases, with 9 bases remaining between them. The length of the CDR3 is 11 residues. In DNA form, the CDR3 reads TGTGCCAGCAGCTTGGGAGGTGAGCAGTTCTTC. Protein: CASSLGGEQFF.

At least ten counts were recorded for this clonotype. The chain uses TRBV11-2 and TRBJ2-7, with TRBD1 identical over 7 bases. Per the germline V gene, CDR1 is SGHAT and CDR2 is FQNNGV. The V and J ends lost 1 base and 3 bases, in that order; junction bases with no gene match: 6. This CDR3 contains 15 residues. In DNA, the CDR3 is TGTGCCAGCAGCTTAGTCGGGACAGTCGGCTACGAGCAGTACTTC. It specifies CASSLVGTVGYEQYF.

Only a few counts were recorded for this clonotype. The CDR3 region has the DNA TGCGCCAGCAGCCAAAGGCAGCAGGGGGGCACAGATACGCAGTATTTT. Protein: CASSQRQQGGTDTQYF. This sequence joins TRBV4-3 and TRBJ2-3; 7 bases fit TRBD1. The J segment lost 1 base and the V segment lost 2 bases, leaving 6 bases of the junction unmatched. This CDR3 contains 16 residues. Germline V CDR1 and CDR2: LGHNA, YSLEER.

This sequence joins TRBV20-1 and TRBJ2-7; weak D call: TRBD2 (5 bases). The V end lost 6 bases, the J end lost 0 bases, and 15 bases lay between the germline ends. Germline CDR1 is DFQATT and CDR2 is SNEGSKA (reference sequence). This CDR3 has 14 amino acids. The CDR3 reads CSAGKRWSSYEQYF. DNA of the CDR3: TGCAGTGCCGGGAAGCGGTGGAGCTCCTACGAGCAGTACTTC.

This clonotype was detected only a few times. The chain carries TRBV6-5 and TRBJ1-1; the D gene is possibly TRBD1 (6 bases). V was pared by 8 bases and J by 6 bases, with 10 bases between. Germline CDR1 is MNHEY and CDR2 is SVGAGI. CDR3 size: 11 residues. CDR3 nucleotides: TGTGCCAGCGGGGGGGCGCCTGAAGCTTTCTTT. Protein: CASGGAPEAFF.

This clonotype was recorded many times. The genes are TRBV9 and TRBJ1-4; D may be TRBD1 (5 bases). The CDR3 is made up of 16 amino acids. The V and J ends lost 0 bases and 7 bases respectively, with 16 bases between them. Germline CDR1 is SGDLS and CDR2 is YYNGEE. The CDR3 spells CASSVARDGLFEKLFF. The CDR3 DNA reads TGTGCCAGCAGCGTAGCTCGGGACGGCCTCTTTGAAAAACTGTTTTTT.

This clonotype was observed a few times. The chain combines TRBV9 with TRBJ2-3; 10 nucleotides line up with TRBD1. V lost 0 bases and J lost 3; bases outside the gene matches: 4. Germline assignment: CDR1 SGDLS and CDR2 YYNGEE. The CDR3 length is 16 residues. CDR3 loop: CASSVGDRGITDTQYF. The DNA for the CDR3 is TGTGCCAGCAGCGTAGGGGACAGGGGTATTACAGATACGCAGTATTTT.

In its sample, this clonotype was seen a few times. The chain uses TRBV24-1 and TRBJ2-1; possibly TRBD1 for D (5 bases). Trimming left V 9 bases short and J 0 bases short, with 5 bases between. The CDR3 runs to 12 residues. CDR1 and CDR2 from the germline V gene are KGHDR and SFDVKD. The CDR3 DNA is TGTGCCACCCAGGGCTCCTACAATGAGCAGTTCTTC. Translating it yields CATQGSYNEQFF.